The sequence of this TCR beta chain was determined in a study of Ad26.COV2.S vaccination and SARS-CoV-2 variants. Study information: In the COV1001 trial, the donor was in the Ad26.COV2.S arm. Donor got 5x10^10 or 1x10^11 viral particles of Ad26.COV2.S.

Treatment specified: over 15 received Ad26.COV2.S at low or high dose, single or two shots; roughly five received placebo; per-sample allocation not given. Each sample was drawn 63 days after the first injection (of vaccine or placebo). The data were produced by immunoSEQ multiplex PCR, yet TCRdb's version contains in-frame clones alone and is incomplete. The data hold hundreds of thousands of clones, with about 88% observed a single time. Study-level points and caveats: Spike-specific TCR breadth was greater in vaccine than placebo recipients.

As regards this clone: Its antigen is undetermined.

The source of this sequence is a person aged 18 to 65 who received the Ad26.COV2.S COVID-19 vaccine or a placebo. This sample comprised peripheral blood, obtained in a trial of Ad26.COV2.S vaccine versus placebo.

The CDR3 DNA reads TGCGCCAGCAATAGCGGGGGGGCCGGCCCGGGGGAGACCCAGTACTTC. It yields the protein CASNSGGAGPGETQYF. The chain recombines TRBV5-1 with TRBJ2-5; 11 bases are a match to TRBD2. This CDR3 is 16 amino acids long. Unmatched junction bases numbered 12, after V lost 6 bases and J lost 5 bases. Germline V gives CDR1 SGHRS, CDR2 YFSETQ.